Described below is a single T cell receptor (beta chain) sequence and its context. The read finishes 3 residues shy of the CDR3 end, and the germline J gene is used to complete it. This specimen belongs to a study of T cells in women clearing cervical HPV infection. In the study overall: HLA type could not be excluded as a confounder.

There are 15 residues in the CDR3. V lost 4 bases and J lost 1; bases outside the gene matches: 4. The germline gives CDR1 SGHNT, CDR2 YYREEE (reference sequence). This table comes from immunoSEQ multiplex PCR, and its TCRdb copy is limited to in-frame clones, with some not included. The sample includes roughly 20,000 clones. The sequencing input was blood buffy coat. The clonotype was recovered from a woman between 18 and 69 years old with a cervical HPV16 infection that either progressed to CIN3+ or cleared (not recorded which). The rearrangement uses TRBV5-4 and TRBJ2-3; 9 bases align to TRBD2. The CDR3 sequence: CASSPRLAGTDTQYF. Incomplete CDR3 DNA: TGTGCCAGCAGCCCGAGACTAGCGGGCACAGATACG.